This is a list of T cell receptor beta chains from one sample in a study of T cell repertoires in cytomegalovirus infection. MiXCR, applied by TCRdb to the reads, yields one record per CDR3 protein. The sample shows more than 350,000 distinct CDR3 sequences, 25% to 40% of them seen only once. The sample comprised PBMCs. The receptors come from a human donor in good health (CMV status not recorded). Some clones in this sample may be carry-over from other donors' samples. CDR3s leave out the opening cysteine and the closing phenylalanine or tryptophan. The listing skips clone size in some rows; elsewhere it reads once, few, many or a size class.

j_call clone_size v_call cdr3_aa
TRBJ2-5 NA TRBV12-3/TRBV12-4 ASSFVKGNETQY
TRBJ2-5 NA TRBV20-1 SALRVGVGETQY
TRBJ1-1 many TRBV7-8 ASSLEETAPQGTEAF
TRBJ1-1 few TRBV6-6 ASSALGRGKNTEAF
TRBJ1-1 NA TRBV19 ASHPTGRTEAF
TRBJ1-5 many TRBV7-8 ASSLAGTGGMESNQPQH
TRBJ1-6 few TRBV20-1 SASPGSNSPLH
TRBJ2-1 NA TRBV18 ASSPPGQWIHEQF
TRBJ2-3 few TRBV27 ASSAFPFAGVTDTQY
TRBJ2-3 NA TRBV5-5 ASSFKSGGSTDTQY
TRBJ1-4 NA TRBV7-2 ASCGVPGQKLF
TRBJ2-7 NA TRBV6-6 ASSKQGSTYEQY
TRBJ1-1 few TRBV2 ASPLIGDEAF
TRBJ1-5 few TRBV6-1 ASSEWGISNQPQH
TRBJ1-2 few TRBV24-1 ATSDFSGNGYT
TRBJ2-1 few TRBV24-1 ATSDLNEQF
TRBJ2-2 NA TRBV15 ATSNGQPLNTGELF
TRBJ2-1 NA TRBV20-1 SASVGFNEQF